These 7 T cell receptor beta chains originate from one sample sequenced in a study of blood T cell repertoires in COVID-19. Produced via immunoSEQ multiplex PCR; TCRdb's table is partial and in-frame only. The sample lists 180,000 or so clones; around 87% were seen once. Material for sequencing was peripheral blood. The receptors shown here come from a man aged 35 to 55 with active or convalescent COVID-19.

The V and J genes are TRBV6-5 and TRBJ2-7, with a tentative D call TRBD2 (5 bases). V dropped 2 bases and J dropped 2 bases, with 16 bases sitting between them. Germline V lookup: CDR1 MNHEY, CDR2 SVGAGI. CDR3 length equals 16 residues. DNA of the CDR3: TGTGCCAGCAGTTACCCGCCCCGGGGTATAACCTACGAGCAGTACTTC. Translation: CASSYPPRGITYEQYF.

The rearrangement joins TRBV12-3 or TRBV12-4 to TRBJ2-5; D is possibly TRBD2 (5 bases). V lost 2 bases and J 5 bases, leaving 9 bases between the germline ends. The length of the CDR3 is 13 residues. CDR3 in DNA: TGTGCCAGCAGTTTAAGAGGGCACGAGACCCAGTACTTC. Its protein product is CASSLRGHETQYF.

This chain links TRBV28 with TRBJ1-1; TRBD1 is a possible D gene (6 bases). In germline, CDR1 is MDHEN, CDR2 SYDVKM. The CDR3 is 10 residues long. The CDR3 spells CATGSTEAFF. The CDR3 coding sequence is TGTGCAACAGGGAGCACTGAAGCTTTCTTT.

This chain joins TRBV9 and TRBJ2-7, with 7 nucleotides matching TRBD1. Trimming removed 4 bases from V and 11 bases from J; junction bases left unmatched: 6. The germline gives CDR1 SGDLS, CDR2 YYNGEE. There are 11 residues in the CDR3. CDR3 residues: CASSTHGTEYF. The CDR3 DNA reads TGTGCCAGCAGCACCCACGGGACAGAGTACTTC.

Many counts were recorded for this clone. The chain links TRBV3-1 (or the pseudogene TRBV3-2) to TRBJ2-1, with D unresolved. Trimming shortened V by 1 base and J by 10 bases, and 5 bases separated the two germline ends. CDR1 and CDR2 from the germline V gene are LGHDT and YNNKEL (reference sequence). The CDR3 is made up of 11 amino acids. In DNA, the CDR3 is TGTGCCAGCAGCCAAGCAATCGAGCAGTTCTTC. The encoded protein is CASSQAIEQFF.

The CDR3 coding sequence is TGTGCCAGCAGGACGGGAGGGGCAGGTTCAGCTTTCTTT. Translating gives CASRTGGAGSAFF. This chain links TRBV3-1 (or the pseudogene TRBV3-2) with TRBJ1-1; a possible D gene is TRBD1 (5 bases). Trimming stripped 6 bases from V and 10 bases from J, with 18 bases between. Germline-derived CDR1 and CDR2 are LGHDT and YNNKEL (reference sequence). The CDR3 sequence is 13 residues long.

The chain couples TRBV5-1 to TRBJ2-5, with 8 nucleotides matching TRBD1. In germline, CDR1 is SGHRS, CDR2 YFSETQ. V lost 4 bases to trimming and J lost 1 base; unmatched junction nucleotides: 3. This CDR3 comprises 14 residues. CDR3 DNA: TGCGCCAGCAGCCCGGGGACAGGCCAAGAGACCCAGTACTTC. Protein sequence: CASSPGTGQETQYF.